The rows below give T cell receptor beta chains drawn from one sample of a study of cytomegalovirus exposure and HLA in healthy donors. The method was immunoSEQ multiplex PCR; TCRdb's version includes in-frame clones alone and lacks a portion of them. The sample has hundreds of thousands of clones, 77% seen once. Source material: PBMCs. The receptors derive from a woman in her sixties in good health and CMV-seropositive. The CDR3 runs from the conserved cysteine through the conserved F or W. D genes are given only for firm matches. Not all rows give a size; the values are once, few, many and, for expanded clones, a class.

CDR3nt | CDR3aa | j_gene | v_gene | d_gene | abundance
TGTGCCAGCAGCGTAGGTCAGGGCATTTTCTACGAGCAGTACTTC | CASSVGQGIFYEQYF | TRBJ2-7 | TRBV9 | . | once
TGTGCCAGCAGCTTATCGGGCAGGGCCTTCTATGGCTACACCTTC | CASSLSGRAFYGYTF | TRBJ1-2 | TRBV7-9 | . | few
TGTGCCATCAGTGATTTACAGGGGGCGCGTGGCTACACCTTC | CAISDLQGARGYTF | TRBJ1-2 | TRBV10-3 | TRBD1 | .
TGTGCCAGCAGCTTTCACAGGGGCCTCCAAGAGACCCAGTACTTC | CASSFHRGLQETQYF | TRBJ2-5 | TRBV5-4 | TRBD1 | .
TGTGCCAGCAGTCCTCAACAGGGGGCGGGCAATCAGCCCCAGCATTTT | CASSPQQGAGNQPQHF | TRBJ1-5 | TRBV28 | TRBD1 | .
TGTGCCACCGGGACAACCACTGAAGCTTTCTTT | CATGTTTEAFF | TRBJ1-1 | TRBV19 | . | .
TGTGCCAGCAGCTTTTCCGGGACAGGGTATGATAATGAAAAACTGTTTTTT | CASSFSGTGYDNEKLFF | TRBJ1-4 | TRBV5-5 | TRBD1 | once
TGTGCCAGCAGTGAACGACCGGGACATCGAGCCAAAAACATTCAGTACTTC | CASSERPGHRAKNIQYF | TRBJ2-4 | TRBV6-1 | . | .
TGTGCCAGCAGCTTGCTAGCCTACGAGCAGTACTTC | CASSLLAYEQYF | TRBJ2-7 | TRBV7-2 | . | few
TGTGCCTGGAGCGGTAAGGGACTAGCGGGAGTTGAGCAGTTCTTC | CAWSGKGLAGVEQFF | TRBJ2-1 | TRBV30 | TRBD2 | .
TGTGCCTGGAGTGTTGGCGGGGGGGCCCGAGATACGCAGTATTTT | CAWSVGGGARDTQYF | TRBJ2-3 | TRBV30 | TRBD2 | .
TGTGCCAGCTCACCAATTGCCAGCTCCTACGAGCAGTACTTC | CASSPIASSYEQYF | TRBJ2-7 | TRBV18 | . | few
TGCAGCGTTGAGAGGGGCGACAGGGAATCGACAGATACGCAGTATTTT | CSVERGDRESTDTQYF | TRBJ2-3 | TRBV29-1 | TRBD1 | once
TGTGCCTGGAGTGTTGCCAGACTCTCTGGAAACACCATATATTTT | CAWSVARLSGNTIYF | TRBJ1-3 | TRBV30 | . | once
TGCAGCGTTCAAGGATTACTGAGCAATGAGCAGTTCTTC | CSVQGLLSNEQFF | TRBJ2-1 | TRBV29-1 | . | .
TGTGCCTGGACTAGCGGGAGCTATGAGCAGTTCTTC | CAWTSGSYEQFF | TRBJ2-1 | TRBV30 | TRBD2 | .
TGTGCCAGCAATTCATATCCAGGACTAACAAAGGGTGATACGCAGTATTTT | CASNSYPGLTKGDTQYF | TRBJ2-3 | TRBV28 | . | few
TGTGCCAGCAGCTTAGTTGGTAGCGGGGGGGCCCACAATGAGCAGTTCTTC | CASSLVGSGGAHNEQFF | TRBJ2-1 | TRBV7-8 | TRBD2 | .
TGCGCCAGCAGCTTGGAATCAGGAAGGATCTATGGCTACACCTTC | CASSLESGRIYGYTF | TRBJ1-2 | TRBV5-1 | . | .
TGTGCTAGTGGTTTGGTACTTAACGGGGAGCTGTTTTTT | CASGLVLNGELFF | TRBJ2-2 | TRBV12-5 | . | .
TGTGCCAGCAGTTACCAGGGCGAGGGGGCCAACATTCAGTACTTC | CASSYQGEGANIQYF | TRBJ2-4 | TRBV6-6 | TRBD1 | .
TGTGCCAGCATTCCTGGGACAGGGACAGGTTCACCCCTCCACTTT | CASIPGTGTGSPLHF | TRBJ1-6 | TRBV2 | TRBD1 | .
TGTGCCAGCAGTGGTCAGGGCCCGTTTGGCTACACCTTC | CASSGQGPFGYTF | TRBJ1-2 | TRBV25-1 | . | .
TGTGCCAGCAGCCCAGGACACTCTGGAAACACCATATATTTT | CASSPGHSGNTIYF | TRBJ1-3 | TRBV6-5 | . | .
TGCGCCAGCTCTCTAGCGGGGGCTATAGATACGCAGTATTTT | CASSLAGAIDTQYF | TRBJ2-3 | TRBV4-3 | TRBD2 | .
TGTGCCAGCAGCGTCCCGGGACAGGGGTTGAGAACTGAAGCTTTCTTT | CASSVPGQGLRTEAFF | TRBJ1-1 | TRBV7-9 | TRBD1 | .
TGTGCCTGGATTACTAACTATGGCTACACCTTC | CAWITNYGYTF | TRBJ1-2 | TRBV30 | . | once
TGTGCCAGCAGCTTAGGAGGGTGGGGTCCTAATGAAAAACTGTTTTTT | CASSLGGWGPNEKLFF | TRBJ1-4 | TRBV11-2 | . | .
TGCGCCAGCAGCCTGCCTGGGACAGCCCAAGAGACCCAGTACTTC | CASSLPGTAQETQYF | TRBJ2-5 | TRBV5-1 | TRBD1 | .
TGTGCCAGCAGTTCAGGACACCTCTCTGGGGCCAACGTCCTGACTTTC | CASSSGHLSGANVLTF | TRBJ2-6 | TRBV6-5 | . | .
TGTGCCTGGAGTGTACTGGACACGTTTTTTTTC | CAWSVLDTFFF | TRBJ1-2 | TRBV30 | . | .
TGTGCCAGCAGCTTAAATCGTCTCTACGAGCAGTACTTC | CASSLNRLYEQYF | TRBJ2-7 | TRBV7-2 | . | .
TGCGCCAGCAGCCTCGGGACAGGAGGTGAAAAACTGTTTTTT | CASSLGTGGEKLFF | TRBJ1-4 | TRBV5-1 | TRBD1 | .